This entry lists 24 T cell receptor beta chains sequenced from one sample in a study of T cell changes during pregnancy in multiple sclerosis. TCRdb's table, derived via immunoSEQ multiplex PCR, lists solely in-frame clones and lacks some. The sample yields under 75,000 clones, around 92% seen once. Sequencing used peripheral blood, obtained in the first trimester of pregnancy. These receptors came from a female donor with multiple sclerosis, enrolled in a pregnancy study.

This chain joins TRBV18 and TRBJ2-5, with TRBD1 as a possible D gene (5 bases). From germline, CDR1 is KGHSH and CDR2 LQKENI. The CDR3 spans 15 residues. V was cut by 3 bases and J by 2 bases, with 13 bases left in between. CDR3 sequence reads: CASSPVGAAQETQYF. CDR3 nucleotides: TGTGCCAGCTCACCGGTTGGGGCAGCTCAAGAGACCCAGTACTTC.

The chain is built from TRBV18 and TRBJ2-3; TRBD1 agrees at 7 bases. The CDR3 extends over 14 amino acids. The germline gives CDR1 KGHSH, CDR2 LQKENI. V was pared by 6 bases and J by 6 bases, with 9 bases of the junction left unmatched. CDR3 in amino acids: CASSQDRLWDTQYF. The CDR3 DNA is TGTGCCAGCTCCCAGGACAGGCTTTGGGATACGCAGTATTTT.

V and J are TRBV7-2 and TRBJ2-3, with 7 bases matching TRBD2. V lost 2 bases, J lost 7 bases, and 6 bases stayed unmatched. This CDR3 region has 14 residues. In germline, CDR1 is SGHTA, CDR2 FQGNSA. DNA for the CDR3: TGTGCCAGCAGCTTACGGGGGGAGGAGAATACGCAGTATTTT. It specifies CASSLRGEENTQYF.

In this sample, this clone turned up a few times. The CDR3 sequence: CASSPGPGALHF. The CDR3 nucleotides read TGTGCCAGCAGCCCCGGTCCGGGGGCCCTCCACTTT. The genes are TRBV7-8 and TRBJ1-6; possibly TRBD1 for D (5 bases). Per the germline V gene, CDR1 is SGHVS and CDR2 is FQNEAQ. V was pared by 5 bases and J by 14 bases, with 13 bases between. The CDR3 has 12 residues.

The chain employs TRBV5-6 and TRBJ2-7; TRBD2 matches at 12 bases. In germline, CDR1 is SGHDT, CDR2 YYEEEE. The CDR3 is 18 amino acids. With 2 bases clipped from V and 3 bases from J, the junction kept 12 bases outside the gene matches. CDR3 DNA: TGTGCCAGCAGCTTCAAGCCTAGCGGGGGGGCATTGGTCTACGAGCAGTACTTC. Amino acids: CASSFKPSGGALVYEQYF.

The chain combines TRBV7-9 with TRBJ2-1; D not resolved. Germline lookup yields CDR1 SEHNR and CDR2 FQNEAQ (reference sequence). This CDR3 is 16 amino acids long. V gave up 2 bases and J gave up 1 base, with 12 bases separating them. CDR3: CASSLRLPYSYNEQFF. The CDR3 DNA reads TGTGCCAGCAGCTTACGGTTGCCCTATTCCTACAATGAGCAGTTCTTC. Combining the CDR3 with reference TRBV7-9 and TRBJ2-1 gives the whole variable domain DTGVSQNPRHKITKRGQNVTFRCDPISEHNRLYWYRQTLGQGPEFLTYFQNEAQLEKSRLLSDRFSAERPKGSFSTLEIQRTEQGDSAMYLCASSLRLPYSYNEQFFGPGTRLTVL.

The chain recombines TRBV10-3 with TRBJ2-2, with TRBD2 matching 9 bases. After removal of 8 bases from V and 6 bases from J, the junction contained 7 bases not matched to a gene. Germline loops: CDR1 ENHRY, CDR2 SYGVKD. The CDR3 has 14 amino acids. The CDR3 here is CAIRPSGAAGELFF. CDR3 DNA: TGTGCCATCCGGCCTAGCGGGGCGGCCGGGGAGCTGTTTTTT.

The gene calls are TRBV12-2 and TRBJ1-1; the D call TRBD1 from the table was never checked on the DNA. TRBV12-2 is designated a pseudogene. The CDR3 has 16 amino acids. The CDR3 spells CASRSPPRAKNTEAFF. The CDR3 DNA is TGTGCAAGTCGCTCCCCCCCCAGGGCGAAGAACACTGAGGCTTTCTTT.

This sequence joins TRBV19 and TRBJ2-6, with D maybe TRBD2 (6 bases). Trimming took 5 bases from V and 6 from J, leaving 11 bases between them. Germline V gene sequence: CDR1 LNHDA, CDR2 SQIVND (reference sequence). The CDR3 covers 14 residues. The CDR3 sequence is CASSRGMLANVLTF. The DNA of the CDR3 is TGTGCCAGTAGTCGGGGGATGCTGGCCAACGTCCTGACTTTC.

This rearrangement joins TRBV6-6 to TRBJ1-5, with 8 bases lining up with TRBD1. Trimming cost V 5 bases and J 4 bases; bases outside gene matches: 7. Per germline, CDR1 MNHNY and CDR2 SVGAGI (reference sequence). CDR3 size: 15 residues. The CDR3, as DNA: TGTGCCAGCAGTCAAGACAGGGGCCTTAATCAGCCCCAGCATTTT. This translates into CASSQDRGLNQPQHF.

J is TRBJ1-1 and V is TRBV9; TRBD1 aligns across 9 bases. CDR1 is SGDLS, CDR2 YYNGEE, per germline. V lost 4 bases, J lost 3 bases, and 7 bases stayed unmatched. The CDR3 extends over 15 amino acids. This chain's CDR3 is CASSSPGQGHTEAFF. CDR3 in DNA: TGTGCCAGCAGCTCCCCGGGACAGGGCCACACTGAAGCTTTCTTT.

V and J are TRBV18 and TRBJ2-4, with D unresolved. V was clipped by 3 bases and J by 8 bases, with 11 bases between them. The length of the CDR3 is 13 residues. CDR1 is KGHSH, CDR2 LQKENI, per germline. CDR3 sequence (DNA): TGTGCCAGCTCACCTCCAGGTGGGCACATTCAGTACTTC. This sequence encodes CASSPPGGHIQYF.

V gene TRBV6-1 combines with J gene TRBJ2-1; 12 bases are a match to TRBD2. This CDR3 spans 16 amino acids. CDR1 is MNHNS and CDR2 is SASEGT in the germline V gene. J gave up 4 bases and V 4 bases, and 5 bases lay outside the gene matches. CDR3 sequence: CASSGQGLAGYNEQFF. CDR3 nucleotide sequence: TGTGCCAGCAGTGGGCAGGGACTAGCGGGTTACAATGAGCAGTTCTTC.

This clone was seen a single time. The CDR3 here is CASSSRDRVYNEQFF. The CDR3 nucleotides read TGTGCCAGCAGTTCCCGGGACAGGGTATACAATGAGCAGTTCTTC. The rearrangement uses TRBV28 and TRBJ2-1, with 9 nucleotides matching TRBD1. V lost 4 bases, J lost 4 bases, and 5 bases stayed unmatched. The CDR3 is made up of 15 amino acids. Germline V gives CDR1 MDHEN, CDR2 SYDVKM.

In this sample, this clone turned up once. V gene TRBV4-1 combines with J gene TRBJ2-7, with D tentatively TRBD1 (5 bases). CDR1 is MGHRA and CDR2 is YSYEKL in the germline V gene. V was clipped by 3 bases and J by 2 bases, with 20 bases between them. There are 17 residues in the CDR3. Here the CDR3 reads CASSQGNGAGLTYEQYF. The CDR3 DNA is TGCGCCAGCAGCCAGGGGAATGGGGCAGGGCTTACCTACGAGCAGTACTTC.

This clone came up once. In DNA form, the CDR3 reads TGTGCCAGCAGGGCTTTTTCCCAGAACACTGAAGCTTTCTTT. Amino acids: CASRAFSQNTEAFF. V is TRBV2 and J is TRBJ1-1, with no clear D. CDR1 and CDR2 (germline): SNHLY, FYNNEI. Trimming removed 6 bases from V and 1 base from J, with 12 bases in between. CDR3 length: 14 amino acids. The full variable domain, rest sourced from reference TRBV2 and TRBJ1-1, is EPEVTQTPSHQVTQMGQEVILRCVPISNHLYFYWYRQILGQKVEFLVSFYNNEISEKSEIFDDQFSVERPDGSNFTLKIRSTKLEDSAMYFCASRAFSQNTEAFFGQGTRLTVV.

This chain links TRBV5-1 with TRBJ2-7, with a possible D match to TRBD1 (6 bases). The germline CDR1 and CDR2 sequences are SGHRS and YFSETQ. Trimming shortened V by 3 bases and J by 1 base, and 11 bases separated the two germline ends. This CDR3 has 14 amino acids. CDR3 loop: CASSSRDISYEQYF. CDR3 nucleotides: TGCGCCAGCAGCTCCCGGGACATTTCCTACGAGCAGTACTTC.

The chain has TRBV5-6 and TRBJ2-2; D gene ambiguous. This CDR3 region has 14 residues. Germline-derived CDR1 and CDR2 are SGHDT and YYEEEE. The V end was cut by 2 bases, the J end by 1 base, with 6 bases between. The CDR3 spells CASSLLMNTGELFF. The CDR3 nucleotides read TGTGCCAGCAGCTTACTGATGAACACCGGGGAGCTGTTTTTT.

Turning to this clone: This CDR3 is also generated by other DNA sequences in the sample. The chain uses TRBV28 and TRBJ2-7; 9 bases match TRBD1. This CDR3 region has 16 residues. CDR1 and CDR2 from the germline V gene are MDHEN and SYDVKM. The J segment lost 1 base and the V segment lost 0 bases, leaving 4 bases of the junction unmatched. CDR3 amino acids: CASSLWDRGPSYEQYF. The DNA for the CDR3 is TGTGCCAGCAGTTTATGGGACAGGGGCCCATCCTACGAGCAGTACTTC.

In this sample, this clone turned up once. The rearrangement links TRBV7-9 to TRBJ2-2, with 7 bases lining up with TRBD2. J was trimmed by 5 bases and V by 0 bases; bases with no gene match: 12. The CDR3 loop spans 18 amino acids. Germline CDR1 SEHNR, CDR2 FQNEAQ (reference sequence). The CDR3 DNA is TGTGCCAGCAGCTTAGCCGGGAGGTTAAAGGACTCAACCGGGGAGCTGTTTTTT. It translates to CASSLAGRLKDSTGELFF.

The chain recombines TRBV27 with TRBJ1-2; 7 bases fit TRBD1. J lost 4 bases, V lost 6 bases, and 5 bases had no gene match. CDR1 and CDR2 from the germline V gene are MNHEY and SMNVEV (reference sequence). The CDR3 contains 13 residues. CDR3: CASSSSGGYGYTF. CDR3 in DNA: TGTGCCAGCAGCTCTTCAGGGGGCTATGGCTACACCTTC.

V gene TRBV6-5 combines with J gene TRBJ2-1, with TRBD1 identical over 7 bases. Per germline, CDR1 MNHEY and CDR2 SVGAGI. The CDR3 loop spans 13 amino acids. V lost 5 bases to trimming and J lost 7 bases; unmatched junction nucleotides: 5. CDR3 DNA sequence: TGTGCCAGCAGTACAGGGGCGAGGAATGAGCAGTTCTTC. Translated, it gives CASSTGARNEQFF.

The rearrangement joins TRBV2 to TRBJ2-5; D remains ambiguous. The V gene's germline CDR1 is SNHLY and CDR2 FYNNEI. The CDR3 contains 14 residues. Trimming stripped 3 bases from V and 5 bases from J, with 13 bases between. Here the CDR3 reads CASSEVQPGETQYF. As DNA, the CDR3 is TGTGCCAGCAGTGAGGTCCAACCCGGGGAGACCCAGTACTTC.

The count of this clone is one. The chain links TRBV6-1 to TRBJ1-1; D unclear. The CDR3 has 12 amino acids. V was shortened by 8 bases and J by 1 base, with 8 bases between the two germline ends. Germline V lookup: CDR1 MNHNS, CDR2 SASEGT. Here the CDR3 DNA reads TGTGCCAGCCTGTCCCCGAACACTGAAGCTTTCTTT. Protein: CASLSPNTEAFF.